This TCR beta chain is drawn from a study of blood T cell repertoires in COVID-19. Across the whole study: PBMCs, B-cell-depleted T cells, or T cells were the source of the cDNA or gDNA that made up the material.

Turning to this clone: A read error is the likely source, as a far larger clone sits one nucleotide away.

The germline gives CDR1 LGHDT, CDR2 YNNKEL (reference sequence). The CDR3 loop spans 13 amino acids. V trimming: 8 bases; J trimming: 3 bases; junction bases outside the gene matches: 7. One Seattle source followed patients from active infection through their disease course. Authors' analysis steps: Amplification from reference gene primers served as the basis for estimated nucleated cell counts. This table comes from immunoSEQ multiplex PCR, and its TCRdb copy is limited to in-frame clones, with some not included. That table supplies the V and J calls and clone size; D and trimming were determined from the DNA. The table has roughly 290,000 clones, 90% seen once.

This receptor was taken from a woman aged 25 to 39 with COVID-19, enrolled during active disease. The chain combines TRBV3-1 (or the pseudogene TRBV3-2) with TRBJ2-7; 7 bases are a match to TRBD1. The specimen sequenced was peripheral blood. CDR3 DNA: TGTGCCAGCTGCTCCCGGGACAGCTACGAGCAGTACTTC. It yields the protein CASCSRDSYEQYF.